This TCR beta chain comes out of a study of vaccination effects on CD4 cells after COVID-19. At the level of the study: After the second dose, samples were taken at median day 72.

Assay used: immunoSEQ multiplex PCR; TCRdb lists only in-frame clones, some missing. The data show some 30,000 clones, approximately 60% seen once. This CDR3 has 15 residues. The V end was cut by 1 base, the J end by 5 bases, with 14 bases between. CDR1 is SGHTA and CDR2 is FQGNSA in the germline V gene. About this clone itself: Its target is not known.

Sequencing was preceded by expansion of antigen-specific CD4+ T cells with viral peptide pools in the ViraFEST assay. Culture proceeded for more than nine days, and CD4+ T cells were then isolated. Participants were given two doses of BNT162b2 or mRNA-1273 vaccine. The vaccine recipients had no prior SARS-CoV-2 infection, with negative nucleocapsid antibodies. In culture with 10 IU/ml IL-2 and around 10 ug/ml peptides, PBMC were grown at a few million per well. Cultures got half-medium changes with IL-2 on days 3 and 7. The sequence came from a human donor who received a COVID-19 vaccine. The chain joins TRBV7-2 to TRBJ1-2, with D tentatively TRBD1 (5 bases). The sequencing here drew on CD4+ T cells from PBMCs cultured with SARS-CoV-2 spike peptides, taken after COVID-19 vaccination. The CDR3 spells CASSLERGLGYGYTF. In nucleotides, the CDR3 is TGTGCCAGCAGCTTAGAAAGGGGTCTCGGGTATGGCTACACCTTC.